A single sample is the source of the 23 T cell receptor beta chains below, sequenced in a study of CD8 T cells in ankylosing spondylitis. TCRdb re-called the 5' RACE reads through MiXCR, storing one row per CDR3 protein. Of some 240,000 distinct CDR3 sequences listed, around 9.1% are singletons. The specimen was blood, either unsorted or a sorted T cell fraction (not recorded which). The receptors originated from a male donor with ankylosing spondylitis or in good health (not recorded which).

The table lists this clonotype with many counts. The CDR3 protein is CASSQDGVAETQYF. CDR3 DNA: TGCGCCAGCAGCCAAGATGGAGTAGCTGAGACCCAGTACTTC. This rearrangement joins TRBV4-1 to TRBJ2-5; D gene unclear. The CDR3 runs to 14 residues. The V and J ends lost 0 bases and 5 bases respectively, with 10 bases between them. Germline-derived CDR1 and CDR2 are MGHRA and YSYEKL.

The rearrangement uses TRBV10-3 and TRBJ1-5; D unresolved. V lost 7 bases, J lost 3 bases, and 13 bases lay in between. Germline CDR1 ENHRY, CDR2 SYGVKD. CDR3 size: 14 residues. The CDR3 DNA sequence: TGTGCCATCAAAGATGCCCAGAACAATCAGCCCCAGCATTTT. It specifies CAIKDAQNNQPQHF.

This clonotype has a count of ten or more. The chain joins TRBV11-2 to TRBJ2-3; TRBD2 might be the D (5 bases). The V gene lost 6 bases and the J gene lost 5 bases, with 18 bases spanning the gap. The CDR3 consists of 15 residues. Per germline, CDR1 SGHAT and CDR2 FQNNGV. DNA for the CDR3: TGTGCCAGCAGTGAAAGGGCCAGCGGCGGAGATACGCAGTATTTT. Translated: CASSERASGGDTQYF.

The sample holds many counts of this clonotype. J is TRBJ1-5 and V is TRBV6-2 or TRBV6-3; D gene unclear. This CDR3 region has 16 residues. V was clipped by 0 bases and J by 0 bases, with 9 bases between them. Germline V gene lookup returns CDR1 MNHEY and CDR2 SVGEGT. The CDR3 loop is CASSYSGVYSNQPQHF. DNA for the CDR3: TGTGCCAGCAGTTACTCCGGAGTCTATAGCAATCAGCCCCAGCATTTT.

The table lists this clonotype with a few counts. The chain carries TRBV6-2 or TRBV6-3 and TRBJ1-1; D gene ambiguous. This CDR3 is built from 12 residues. The germline V gene has CDR1 MNHEY and CDR2 SVGEGT. V was shortened by 6 bases and J by 5 bases, with 10 bases between the two germline ends. CDR3: CASSLGWTEAFF. The CDR3 DNA follows: TGTGCCAGCAGCCTCGGTTGGACTGAAGCTTTCTTT.

This clonotype showed up many times. The gene calls are TRBV5-6 and TRBJ2-2; 8 bases are a match to TRBD2. V lost 3 bases to trimming and J lost 6 bases; unmatched junction nucleotides: 10. Germline CDR1 and CDR2: SGHDT and YYEEEE. This CDR3 is built from 16 residues. In nucleotides, the CDR3 is TGTGCCAGCAGCTCCCGGGGGGGGATGGTTGCCGGGGAGCTGTTTTTT. Translated: CASSSRGGMVAGELFF.

The sample holds many counts of this clonotype. V is TRBV3-1 and J is TRBJ2-2; 8 nucleotides agree with TRBD2. Germline CDR1 reads LGHDT; CDR2 reads YNNKEL (reference sequence). This CDR3 has 16 amino acids. With V trimmed by 1 base and J by 4 bases, 5 bases remained unmatched. The CDR3 DNA reads as TGTGCCAGCAGCCAAGGAGAACTAGCGGCCACCGGGGAGCTGTTTTTT. It specifies CASSQGELAATGELFF.

The CDR3 protein is CASSSPGGGAEETQYF. CDR3 bases: TGTGCCAGCAGCTCCCCCGGTGGGGGAGCGGAAGAGACCCAGTACTTC. V usage is TRBV7-9 and J usage is TRBJ2-5, with D perhaps TRBD1 or TRBD2 (5 bases each). CDR1 and CDR2 (germline): SEHNR, FQNEAQ (reference sequence). CDR3 size: 16 residues. The V and J ends lost 4 bases and 3 bases respectively, with 18 bases between them. Looking up the rest from reference TRBV7-9 and TRBJ2-5 gives the full variable domain: DTGVSQNPRHKITKRGQNVTFRCDPISEHNRLYWYRQTLGQGPEFLTYFQNEAQLEKSRLLSDRFSAERPKGSFSTLEIQRTEQGDSAMYLCASSSPGGGAEETQYFGPGTRLLVL.

As for this clonotype: One end of the junction does not line up with germline, which may come from a read error. The chain couples TRBV11-2 to TRBJ2-5; perhaps TRBD2 as D (6 bases). The CDR3 runs to 11 residues. From germline, CDR1 is SGHAT and CDR2 FQNNGV. The CDR3 DNA sequence: TGTGCCAGCAGCTTGGGACTGCAAAGGAACTTC. Translating gives CASSLGLQRNF.

The chain employs TRBV12-3 or TRBV12-4 and TRBJ1-2; tentatively, D is TRBD1 (6 bases). The CDR3 contains 12 residues. With 3 bases removed from V and 8 bases from J, the gap between germline ends came to 10 bases. CDR3 nucleotide sequence: TGTGCCAGCAGTTTCACAGGGCTAGGCTACACCTTC. This encodes CASSFTGLGYTF.

The V and J genes are TRBV20-1 and TRBJ2-5; 7 bases map to TRBD2. The CDR3 loop spans 10 amino acids. The germline gives CDR1 DFQATT, CDR2 SNEGSKA (reference sequence). The CDR3: CTGGEETQYF. Here the CDR3 DNA reads TGCACGGGGGGTGAAGAGACCCAGTACTTC.

This clonotype was recorded many times. The rearrangement joins TRBV3-1 to TRBJ2-1; TRBD2 matches 10 bases. Germline CDR1 is LGHDT and CDR2 is YNNKEL (reference sequence). The V segment lost 2 bases and the J segment 4 bases; nucleotides outside the gene matches: 5. The CDR3 extends over 16 amino acids. This CDR3 reads CASSQRVLAGYNEQFF. DNA for the CDR3: TGTGCCAGCAGCCAAAGGGTACTAGCGGGATACAATGAGCAGTTCTTC.

This clonotype has a count of ten or more. The V call is TRBV2, the J call TRBJ2-3, with D perhaps matching TRBD1 (5 bases). The length of the CDR3 is 17 residues. V was clipped by 0 bases and J by 4 bases, with 17 bases between them. Looked up from germline, CDR1 is SNHLY and CDR2 is FYNNEI. The CDR3 protein is CASSEANRPGPADTQYF. CDR3 nucleotides: TGTGCCAGCAGTGAAGCTAACAGGCCTGGCCCGGCAGATACGCAGTATTTT.

This clonotype was detected ten times or more. This rearrangement joins TRBV20-1 to TRBJ1-2; D is perhaps TRBD1 (6 bases). Germline-derived CDR1 and CDR2 are DFQATT and SNEGSKA (reference sequence). V was trimmed by 2 bases and J by 6 bases, leaving 16 bases between them. The CDR3 loop spans 14 amino acids. In DNA form, the CDR3 reads TGCAGTGCTAGACTCTCTGAGACAGGAGATGGCTACACCTTC. Translation gives CSARLSETGDGYTF.

The chain is built from TRBV5-1 and TRBJ2-1; 9 nucleotides align to TRBD2. The CDR3 has 15 amino acids. The V and J ends lost 3 bases and 8 bases, in that order; junction bases with no gene match: 9. The germline V gene has CDR1 SGHRS and CDR2 YFSETQ. The CDR3: CASSSLAGDVDEQFF. The CDR3 DNA reads TGCGCCAGCAGCTCCTTAGCGGGAGATGTCGATGAGCAGTTCTTC.

This clonotype was detected many times. The rearrangement joins TRBV7-2 to TRBJ2-7; D possibly corresponds to TRBD1 (5 bases). Trimming left V 3 bases short and J 2 bases short, with 14 bases between. Germline V CDR1 and CDR2: SGHTA, FQGNSA. The CDR3 is made up of 15 amino acids. The CDR3 spells CASSLWSDTTYEQYF. The CDR3 bases are TGTGCCAGCAGCTTGTGGTCGGACACAACCTACGAGCAGTACTTC.

This clonotype was counted at least ten times. V usage is TRBV27 and J usage is TRBJ1-2; D unresolved. Germline V CDR1 and CDR2: MNHEY, SMNVEV (reference sequence). V was shortened by 1 base and J by 6 bases, with 12 bases between the two germline ends. The CDR3 has 14 residues. The CDR3 is CASSLYGKANGYTF. In DNA, the CDR3 is TGTGCCAGCAGTTTATATGGCAAAGCAAATGGCTACACCTTC.

The chain has TRBV20-1 and TRBJ2-7; D remains unclear. Germline V gene sequence: CDR1 DFQATT, CDR2 SNEGSKA (reference sequence). V lost 0 bases to trimming and J lost 3 bases, with 12 bases between them. The CDR3 consists of 14 residues. CDR3 amino acids: CSARDQAVVYEQYF. Written as DNA, the CDR3 is TGCAGTGCTAGAGATCAAGCAGTGGTCTACGAGCAGTACTTC.

The chain joins TRBV18 to TRBJ1-2; no clear D gene. In germline, CDR1 is KGHSH, CDR2 LQKENI. CDR3 size: 14 residues. Trimming shortened V by 4 bases and J by 1 base, and 10 bases separated the two germline ends. In DNA form, the CDR3 reads TGTGCCAGCTCACGAAACGGTGGTAACTATGGCTACACCTTC. Translating it yields CASSRNGGNYGYTF.

Concerning this clonotype itself: A much larger clone sits a single nucleotide away, making a read error possible. The conserved phenylalanine or tryptophan normally closing the CDR3 is absent here, so this likely arose from a read error. The chain employs TRBV5-1 and TRBJ2-6; unclear D gene. Germline values: CDR1 SGHRS, CDR2 YFSETQ. V was trimmed by 4 bases and J by 0 bases, leaving 8 bases between them. There are 15 residues in the CDR3. The CDR3 sequence is CASSEQNSGANVLTS. In DNA form, the CDR3 reads TGCGCCAGCAGCGAACAGAACTCTGGGGCCAACGTCCTGACTTCC.

This clonotype was observed many times. The J gene is TRBJ2-3, the V gene TRBV20-1, with D maybe TRBD2 (5 bases). V was shortened by 5 bases and J by 6 bases, with 9 bases between the two germline ends. CDR1 and CDR2 from the germline V gene are DFQATT and SNEGSKA (reference sequence). This CDR3 is built from 11 residues. This CDR3 is CSAGSADTQYF. In DNA, the CDR3 is TGCAGTGCTGGTAGCGCGGATACGCAGTATTTT.

This clonotype appeared many times. The chain recombines TRBV20-1 with TRBJ2-7; a weak D match, TRBD1 (5 bases). The CDR3 has 13 amino acids. Germline V gene sequence: CDR1 DFQATT, CDR2 SNEGSKA (reference sequence). Trimming took 0 bases from V and 3 from J, leaving 9 bases between them. The CDR3 protein is CSAREWGSYEQYF. DNA for the CDR3: TGCAGTGCTAGAGAGTGGGGCAGCTACGAGCAGTACTTC.

This clonotype was seen repeatedly, ten times or more. J is TRBJ1-1 and V is TRBV20-1, with a weak D call TRBD1 (5 bases). Trimming cost V 1 base and J 2 bases, with 11 bases left between them. Germline CDR1 and CDR2: DFQATT and SNEGSKA (reference sequence). This CDR3 has 14 amino acids. CDR3 DNA sequence: TGCAGTGCTAGAGGTGGGACGGTCAACACTGAAGCTTTCTTT. Its protein product is CSARGGTVNTEAFF.